The 8 T cell receptor beta chains in this list originate from one sample, sequenced in a study of T cell changes during pregnancy in multiple sclerosis. Clones were sequenced by immunoSEQ multiplex PCR, and TCRdb holds only the in-frame ones, with some missing. The sample shows roughly 70,000 clones, 90% to 95% of them seen only once. The sample in question was peripheral blood, obtained in the third trimester of pregnancy. The receptors derive from a female donor with multiple sclerosis, enrolled in a pregnancy study.

This clone was detected once. This chain joins TRBV10-1 and TRBJ2-1, with 11 positions matching TRBD2. The CDR3 spans 15 residues. V lost 6 bases to trimming and J lost 4 bases; unmatched junction nucleotides: 5. The germline gives CDR1 WNHNN, CDR2 SYGVQD (reference sequence). CDR3 in amino acids: CASRSGTSGYNEQFF. In nucleotides, the CDR3 is TGCGCCAGCAGGTCCGGGACTAGCGGATACAATGAGCAGTTCTTC.

The chain is built from TRBV13 and TRBJ1-2, with D unclear. This CDR3 is 14 amino acids long. V dropped 5 bases and J dropped 2 bases, with 12 bases sitting between them. Germline values: CDR1 PRHDT, CDR2 FYEKMQ (reference sequence). CDR3 sequence (DNA): TGTGCCAGCAGCCAAGGAGACTTGAACTATGGCTACACCTTC. Translated, it gives CASSQGDLNYGYTF.

The genes are TRBV2 and TRBJ1-2; D is unresolved. The germline V gene encodes CDR1 SNHLY and CDR2 FYNNEI. The CDR3 has 15 residues. Trimming took off 4 bases at V and 8 bases at J, with 20 bases between the two ends. The CDR3 here is CASSVRAAWESGYTF. CDR3 DNA: TGTGCCAGCAGTGTACGGGCTGCGTGGGAGTCGGGCTACACCTTC.

This chain links TRBV5-1 with TRBJ2-7, with D perhaps matching TRBD1 (11 bases). In germline, CDR1 is SGHRS, CDR2 YFSETQ. This CDR3 is 19 amino acids long. V was shortened by 4 bases and J by 0 bases, with 26 bases between the two germline ends. CDR3 region: CASSHGTGGTSGNSYEQYF. DNA of the CDR3: TGCGCCAGCAGCCACGGGACAGGGGGTACTAGCGGGAACTCCTACGAGCAGTACTTC.

V and J are TRBV18 and TRBJ2-3; TRBD2 aligns across 10 bases. Per germline, CDR1 KGHSH and CDR2 LQKENI. CDR3 size: 17 residues. Trimming took 1 base from V and 4 from J; bases not matched to a gene: 8. The CDR3 DNA sequence: TGTGCCAGCTCACCACGAAATAGCGGGAGGTATTCAGATACGCAGTATTTT. This codes for CASSPRNSGRYSDTQYF.

The chain recombines TRBV18 with TRBJ2-1; D is possibly TRBD2 (7 bases). CDR3 length equals 14 residues. Trimming left V 6 bases short and J 5 bases short, with 14 bases between. Germline CDR1 is KGHSH and CDR2 is LQKENI. The CDR3, as DNA: TGTGCCAGCTCCCGAGGGGGGGGTCACAATGAGCAGTTCTTC. Translated: CASSRGGGHNEQFF.

This sequence joins TRBV6-5 and TRBJ1-6, with 7 bases fitting TRBD1. With 6 bases clipped from V and 1 base from J, the junction kept 3 bases outside the gene matches. The CDR3 has 15 amino acids. The germline gives CDR1 MNHEY, CDR2 SVGAGI. Here the CDR3 reads CASRSTGSYNSPLHF. The CDR3 region has the DNA TGTGCCAGCAGATCGACAGGGTCCTATAATTCACCCCTCCACTTT.

This clone was detected only a few times. This chain's CDR3 is CASSLTGSYEQYF. The CDR3 coding sequence is TGCGCCAGCAGCTTAACCGGTTCCTACGAGCAGTACTTC. V and J are TRBV5-1 and TRBJ2-7; D not resolved. The CDR3 is 13 residues long. CDR1 is SGHRS and CDR2 is YFSETQ in the germline V gene. The ends were cut back, 2 bases at V and 1 base at J, with 7 bases in the middle.